This T cell receptor beta chain was sequenced for a study of cytomegalovirus exposure and HLA in healthy donors (dated by TCRdb to about 2017). In terms of the full investigation: According to a later analysis, the 120 or so validation repertoires were produced on the same platform as the roughly 600 repertoires of the first cohort. The study aimed to test whether cataloging public T cell receptors could reveal signatures of past pathogen exposure. Along with the approximately 600-subject first cohort, a separate validation cohort of over a hundred different subjects was used. To predict cytomegalovirus infection status, the study brought together high-throughput TCR immunosequencing, statistical association of individual TCRs with disease status, and machine learning. Study-level results and caveats: The validation cohort had no HLA typing available for a later analysis, so co-occurrence within that cohort was assessed over all 110 or so repertoires. Three of the identified cytomegalovirus-associated TCR beta chains were confirmed in vitro to be specific for cytomegalovirus antigens. The classifier was reported to diagnose cytomegalovirus status with high specificity and sensitivity in both the original and validation cohorts. The study listed approximately 150 TCR beta chains as associated with cytomegalovirus. According to the authors, the approach could potentially be generalized to other disease states and immunological phenotypes. Subsequent analysis determined that TCRs grouped into clusters in the first cohort also showed a tendency toward co-occurrence across the roughly 120 validation repertoires, and 85% to 95% of cluster scores exceeded 0. While some public TCRs were present in many individuals, most TCR sequences turned up only very rarely across donors.

A note on this clone: Its antigen is still unknown. Base qualities are not at hand, and no much larger clone is one base apart.

Library generation was performed with the immunoSEQ multiplex PCR assay. The source study handled its data this way. A statistical classification framework was built for diagnosing cytomegalovirus status from the catalog of TCR beta chain sequences. TCRdb stores this immuneACCESS table with in-frame sequences only. Part of the clones is absent; in the studies checked, under half of the shortfall reflects unresolved V genes, and no reason is known for the rest. V and J calls and clone size are as listed in that table; D and trimming were resolved from the DNA. In this sample the table shows fewer than 350,000 clones, roughly 90% of which occur a single time. About 0.9% of the sample comes from the top ten. The donors were included in the validation cohort of over a hundred subjects, a group kept apart from the approximately 700-subject first cohort. The germline V gene specifies MNHNS as CDR1 and SASEGT as CDR2. The trim is 7 bases for V and 2 bases for J, with a gap of 9 bases between the germline ends. The CDR3 runs 13 residues from the cysteine to the phenylalanine. Solely the CDR3 DNA is kept, with 39 bases framed from the first base.

The rearranged segments are TRBV6-1 and TRBJ1-5; the D gene remains uncertain. This receptor was taken from a woman between 18 and 29 years old in good health and CMV-seronegative. Source material: PBMCs. The CDR3 has the sequence CASKSLGNQPQHF. The DNA sequence follows: TGTGCCAGCAAAAGCCTCGGCAATCAGCCCCAGCATTTT.